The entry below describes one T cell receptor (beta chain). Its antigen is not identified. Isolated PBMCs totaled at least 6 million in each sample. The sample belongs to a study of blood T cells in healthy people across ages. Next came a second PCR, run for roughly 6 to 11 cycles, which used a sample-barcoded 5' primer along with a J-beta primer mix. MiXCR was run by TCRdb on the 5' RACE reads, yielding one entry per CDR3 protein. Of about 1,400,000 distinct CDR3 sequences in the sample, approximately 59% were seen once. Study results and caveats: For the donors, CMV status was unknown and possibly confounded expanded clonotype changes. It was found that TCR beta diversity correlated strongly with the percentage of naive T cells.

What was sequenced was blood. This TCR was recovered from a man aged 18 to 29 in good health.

CDR3 DNA sequence: TGTGCCAGCAGCTTAGCTCTGACCTCTAGCTCCTACAATGAGCAGTTCTTC. It is translated as CASSLALTSSSYNEQFF. The chain joins TRBV7-6 to TRBJ2-1; D is ambiguous. Deletions cut 0 bases from V and 0 bases from J, with 12 bases between. This CDR3 is built from 17 residues. Germline V gives CDR1 SGHVS, CDR2 FNYEAQ.